The 10 T cell receptor beta chains presented below share a single source sample, sequenced in a study of PD-L1 blockade in urothelial cancer. Here immunoSEQ multiplex PCR was the method, and the copy in TCRdb shows in-frame clones only, minus some. The data contain about 35,000 clones, roughly four fifths of them seen just once; the ten biggest clones take up roughly 3.6%. The sample was PBMCs, taken around atezolizumab (anti-PD-L1) treatment. The receptors stem from a man in his 70s with urothelial cancer.

This clone was counted a single time. V and J are TRBV7-2 and TRBJ1-5, with 7 bases fitting TRBD1. Germline values: CDR1 SGHTA, CDR2 FQGNSA. This CDR3 region has 15 residues. V lost 2 bases, J lost 7 bases, and 8 bases stayed unmatched. CDR3 amino acids: CASSLLSGGWQPQHF. CDR3 coding DNA: TGTGCCAGCAGCTTACTTTCAGGGGGTTGGCAGCCCCAGCATTTT. The full variable domain, completed using reference TRBV7-2 and TRBJ1-5, is GAGVSQSPSNKVTEKGKDVELRCDPISGHTALYWYRQSLGQGLEFLIYFQGNSAPDKSGLPSDRFSAERTGGSVSTLTIQRTQQEDSAVYLCASSLLSGGWQPQHFGDGTRLSIL.

The rearrangement joins TRBV30 to TRBJ2-3; no definite D call. Germline V gene sequence: CDR1 GTSNPN, CDR2 SVGIG (reference sequence). This CDR3 is built from 17 residues. V lost 0 bases and J lost 1, with 17 bases in between. CDR3 bases: TGTGCCTGGAGTGTACGTCGGCCGGGTGGTCGCACAGATACGCAGTATTTT. This encodes CAWSVRRPGGRTDTQYF.

The J gene is TRBJ1-2, the V gene TRBV4-2; TRBD1 aligns across 7 bases. Germline V gene sequence: CDR1 LGHNA, CDR2 YNFKEQ. The CDR3 is 14 residues long. The J segment lost 4 bases and the V segment lost 6 bases, leaving 8 bases of the junction unmatched. CDR3: CASRKQGSGYGYTF. The CDR3 nucleotides read TGTGCCAGCAGAAAACAGGGGAGCGGCTATGGCTACACCTTC.

This chain links TRBV7-9 with TRBJ2-2, with 9 bases aligning to TRBD2. Per germline, CDR1 SEHNR and CDR2 FQNEAQ (reference sequence). The CDR3 consists of 16 residues. V lost 5 bases, J lost 6 bases, and 10 bases stayed unmatched. CDR3 sequence (DNA): TGTGCCAGCAGCCCATGGAGAGCGGGAGGATCCGGGGAGCTGTTTTTT. Translated: CASSPWRAGGSGELFF.

This rearrangement joins TRBV7-9 to TRBJ2-1; TRBD1 is a possible D gene (6 bases). Germline CDR1 SEHNR, CDR2 FQNEAQ (reference sequence). Deletions cut 0 bases from V and 6 bases from J, with 12 bases between. CDR3 length equals 15 residues. This CDR3 is CASSLASGVGNEQFF. CDR3 nucleotides: TGTGCCAGCAGCTTAGCGTCAGGGGTAGGCAATGAGCAGTTCTTC.

The table lists this clone with a few counts. The J gene is TRBJ1-4, the V gene TRBV6-1, with a weak D call TRBD1 (5 bases). The CDR3 sequence is 14 residues long. V lost 4 bases and J 2 bases, leaving 8 bases between the germline ends. Germline V gene sequence: CDR1 MNHNS, CDR2 SASEGT. As DNA, the CDR3 is TGTGCCAGCAGTGGCCGGGGGACTAATGAAAAACTGTTTTTT. Translation gives CASSGRGTNEKLFF.

This clone is a singleton in its sample. The chain recombines TRBV13 with TRBJ2-3; D perhaps matches TRBD1 (6 bases). Germline-derived CDR1 and CDR2 are PRHDT and FYEKMQ (reference sequence). The ends were cut back, 6 bases at V and 3 bases at J, with 16 bases in the middle. This CDR3 has 15 amino acids. The CDR3 sequence is CASRRQAGTTDTQYF. CDR3 DNA sequence: TGTGCCAGCAGGAGACAGGCAGGAACGACAGATACGCAGTATTTT.

V gene TRBV7-2 combines with J gene TRBJ1-5; 7 nucleotides agree with TRBD1. The V segment lost 2 bases and the J segment 3 bases; nucleotides outside the gene matches: 7. This CDR3 comprises 16 residues. Germline values: CDR1 SGHTA, CDR2 FQGNSA. DNA for the CDR3: TGTGCCAGCAGCTTATTTTGGGACAGTTACAATCAGCCCCAGCATTTT. This encodes CASSLFWDSYNQPQHF.

V is TRBV5-1 and J is TRBJ1-1; the match to TRBD1 covers 9 bases. The germline V gene encodes CDR1 SGHRS and CDR2 YFSETQ. The CDR3 consists of 14 residues. Germline trimming cut 3 bases from V and 5 bases from J; bases unmatched to any gene: 5. The CDR3 here is CASSYDRGNTEAFF. For the CDR3, the DNA is TGCGCCAGCAGCTATGACAGGGGGAATACTGAAGCTTTCTTT. Using reference TRBV5-1 and TRBJ1-1 for the parts outside the CDR3, the full variable domain is KAGVTQTPRYLIKTRGQQVTLSCSPISGHRSVSWYQQTPGQGLQFLFEYFSETQRNKGNFPGRFSGRQFSNSRSEMNVSTLELGDSALYLCASSYDRGNTEAFFGQGTRLTVV.

The rearrangement uses TRBV5-8 and TRBJ2-5; 10 bases are shared with TRBD1. CDR1 SGHTS and CDR2 YDEGEE come from the germline V gene. Trimming at V came to 4 bases and at J to 5 bases, leaving 8 bases not matched to a gene. The CDR3 loop spans 15 amino acids. The CDR3 bases are TGTGCCAGCAGCCTGGGGGACAGGGGCCGCGAGACCCAGTACTTC. Its translation is CASSLGDRGRETQYF.